Listed below are T cell receptor beta chains from one sample, sequenced in a study of identical twins. MiXCR, applied by TCRdb to the 5' RACE reads, yields one record per CDR3 protein. The repertoire consists of hundreds of thousands of distinct CDR3 sequences, with more than 20% occurring once and the leading ten covering 2.9%. The sample was also linked to a second study, of T cells expressing NK-cell markers.

The sequencing input was CD4+ T cells sorted from blood. These receptors came from a woman aged 18-29 years in good health. CDR3s include the opening cysteine and the closing phenylalanine or tryptophan. D genes are given only for firm matches. The size entry is marked missing in some rows and otherwise reads once, few, many or a size class.

d_call	j_call	v_call	clone_size	cdr3_nt	cdr3_aa
NA	TRBJ1-5	TRBV27	NA	TGTGCCAGCAGTCTTTACATTAGCAATCAGCCCCAGCATTTT	CASSLYISNQPQHF
NA	TRBJ1-2	TRBV14	NA	TGTGCCAGCAGCCAAGGAACAGGGTACTATGGCTACACCTTC	CASSQGTGYYGYTF
NA	TRBJ2-5	TRBV15	NA	TGTGCCACCAGCAGAGGGGGGAAGGGAGAGACCCAGTACTTC	CATSRGGKGETQYF
NA	TRBJ2-3	TRBV6-1	NA	TGTGCCAGCAGTCCCACTAGGATGGATACGCAGTATTTT	CASSPTRMDTQYF
NA	TRBJ2-1	TRBV5-1	NA	TGCGCCAGCAGCTTGTTTATCGTACTTCCCCTCTACAATGAGCAGTTCTTC	CASSLFIVLPLYNEQFF
NA	TRBJ1-1	TRBV29-1	NA	TGCAGCGTTGAAGGGATCCCGGGGGGTGACACTGAAGCTTTCTTT	CSVEGIPGGDTEAFF
TRBD2	TRBJ2-7	TRBV10-3	few	TGTGCCATATCGACTAGCGGGAGGTACGAGCAGTACTTC	CAISTSGRYEQYF
TRBD1	TRBJ2-2	TRBV12-3/TRBV12-4	few	TGTGCCAGCACCGGGGACAGGGGGCGGAACACCGGGGAGCTGTTTTTT	CASTGDRGRNTGELFF
NA	TRBJ1-1	TRBV29-1	NA	TGCAGCGTTTCTGACGGTGAAGCTTTCTTT	CSVSDGEAFF
NA	TRBJ2-1	TRBV10-3	few	TGTGCCATCACCCTGCGTGATACCTACAATGAGCAGTTCTTC	CAITLRDTYNEQFF
TRBD2	TRBJ2-3	TRBV20-1	few	TGCAGTGCCCTAGCGGGACCCACCCCGCAGTATTTT	CSALAGPTPQYF
TRBD2	TRBJ2-7	TRBV20-1	NA	TGCAGTGCTAGAGATCCCCGGGGGGGTACCTACGAGCAGTACTTC	CSARDPRGGTYEQYF
NA	TRBJ2-5	TRBV9	NA	TGTGCCAGCAGCGTAGAGGGGACAACCCGCCAAGAGACCCAGTACTTC	CASSVEGTTRQETQYF
NA	TRBJ2-5	TRBV6-1	NA	TGTGCCAGCAGTGAAGTACCAGGGGTGGGTCCAGAGACCCAGTACTTC	CASSEVPGVGPETQYF
NA	TRBJ2-2	TRBV2	few	TGTGCCAGCACAGCCGACGGGGCGAACACCGGGGAGCTGTTTTTT	CASTADGANTGELFF
NA	TRBJ2-1	TRBV11-2	few	TGTGCCAGCAGCTCACTGAACCCCGTCGATGAGCAGTTCTTC	CASSSLNPVDEQFF
NA	TRBJ2-7	TRBV29-1	few	TGCAGCGTTGAAACAGCGAATACCGGGCAGTACTTC	CSVETANTGQYF
TRBD1	TRBJ1-1	TRBV10-3	few	TGTGCCATCCAAAGAGACAGGGCGGGGACTGAAGCTTTCTTT	CAIQRDRAGTEAFF
TRBD1	TRBJ2-1	TRBV6-1	NA	TGTGCCAGCAGCCTATCCGGACAGGGGGTCTATGAGCAGTTCTTC	CASSLSGQGVYEQFF
NA	TRBJ2-3	TRBV7-3	NA	TGTGCCAGCAGCTTCGGCCCCTACACAGATACGCAGTATTTT	CASSFGPYTDTQYF
NA	TRBJ2-5	TRBV4-2	NA	TGTGCCAGCAGCCAAGATCCGGGGGTGGAGACCCAGTACTTC	CASSQDPGVETQYF
TRBD1	TRBJ1-5	TRBV5-6	NA	TGTGCCAGCAGCAGGGGGACACAGGGGGCCGGGCCGCCCCAGCATTTT	CASSRGTQGAGPPQHF